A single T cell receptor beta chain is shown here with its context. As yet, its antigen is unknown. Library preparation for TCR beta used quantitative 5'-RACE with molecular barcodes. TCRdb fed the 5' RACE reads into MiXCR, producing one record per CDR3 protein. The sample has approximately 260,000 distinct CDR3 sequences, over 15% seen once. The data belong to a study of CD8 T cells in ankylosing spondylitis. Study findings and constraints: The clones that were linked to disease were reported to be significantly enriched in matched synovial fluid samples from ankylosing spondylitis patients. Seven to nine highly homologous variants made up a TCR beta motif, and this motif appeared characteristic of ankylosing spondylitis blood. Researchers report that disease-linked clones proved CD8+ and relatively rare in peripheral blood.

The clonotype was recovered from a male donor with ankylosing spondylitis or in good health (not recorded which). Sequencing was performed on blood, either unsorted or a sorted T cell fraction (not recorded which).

The CDR3 region has the DNA TGCAGTGCTAGAGATCCGGGGACTCCCTACAATGAGCAGTTCTTC. Its protein is CSARDPGTPYNEQFF. The genes are TRBV20-1 and TRBJ2-1; weak D call: TRBD2 (6 bases). Per germline, CDR1 DFQATT and CDR2 SNEGSKA (reference sequence). The CDR3 runs to 15 residues. Trimming pared 0 bases from V and 2 bases from J, leaving 11 bases between.